These 15 T cell receptor beta chains originate from one sample sequenced in a study of type 1 regulatory T cells. Study observations and caveats: Tr1 cells had a more restricted TCR repertoire than non-Tr1 cells.

Antigens of these TCRs are unknown. From the reads, TCRdb called clonotypes with MiXCR, one entry per CDR3 protein. The table lists 65,000 to 80,000 distinct CDR3 sequences, around 20% of them singletons, with roughly 8.3% in the top ten. The sequenced material came from cultured type 1 regulatory T (Tr1) cells, either the whole culture or a sorted fraction (not recorded which). The source is a human donor in good health.

This clonotype was detected only a few times. The J gene is TRBJ1-2, the V gene TRBV29-1, with D unresolved. The germline gives CDR1 SQVTM, CDR2 ANQGSEA. Deletions cut 2 bases from V and 2 bases from J, with 9 bases between. The CDR3 length is 13 residues. The chain's CDR3 is CSVEKGTNYGYTF. As DNA, the CDR3 is TGCAGCGTTGAAAAGGGAACCAACTATGGCTACACCTTC.

The V call is TRBV5-1, the J call TRBJ2-7; a weak D match, TRBD1 (6 bases). From germline, CDR1 is SGHRS and CDR2 YFSETQ. The CDR3 has 16 amino acids. Trimming pared 0 bases from V and 5 bases from J, leaving 18 bases between. The chain's CDR3 is CASSLAAGTLSNEQYF. CDR3 DNA sequence: TGCGCCAGCAGCTTGGCGGCCGGGACACTTTCGAACGAGCAGTACTTC.

This clonotype was seen repeatedly, ten times or more. The gene calls are TRBV20-1 and TRBJ1-5, with a weak D call TRBD1 (5 bases). V shed 2 bases and J shed 6 bases, with 11 bases lying between them. This CDR3 region has 13 residues. Germline lookup yields CDR1 DFQATT and CDR2 SNEGSKA (reference sequence). The CDR3 coding sequence is TGCAGTGCTAGACCAGGGTTCGGTCAGCCCCAGCATTTT. As protein: CSARPGFGQPQHF.

The CDR3 nucleotides are TGTGCTAGTTACCGGGGGCTTTTGACTAGCGGGAGGATCAACGAGCAGTACTTC. This encodes CASYRGLLTSGRINEQYF. The chain is built from TRBV12-5 and TRBJ2-7; 13 bases are shared with TRBD2. This CDR3 region has 18 residues. Trimming removed 8 bases from V and 5 bases from J; junction bases left unmatched: 18. CDR1 and CDR2 (germline): LGHNT, FRNRAP.

V gene TRBV20-1 combines with J gene TRBJ1-5; no clear D gene. The germline gives CDR1 DFQATT, CDR2 SNEGSKA (reference sequence). V lost 6 bases and J 1 base, leaving 19 bases between the germline ends. This CDR3 is 16 amino acids long. The CDR3 reads CSARWRAGSSNQPQHF. DNA of the CDR3: TGCAGTGCCCGGTGGAGGGCGGGGTCCAGCAATCAGCCCCAGCATTTT.

The table lists this clonotype with a few counts. The V call is TRBV18, the J call TRBJ2-1; the match to TRBD2 covers 13 bases. The germline gives CDR1 KGHSH, CDR2 LQKENI. The CDR3 contains 15 residues. V was clipped by 5 bases and J by 8 bases; unmatched bases: 6. CDR3 in DNA: TGTGCCAGCTCAAAAGGACTAGCGGGAGTCGATGAGCAGTTCTTC. This sequence encodes CASSKGLAGVDEQFF.

The J gene is TRBJ1-1, the V gene TRBV5-1; D may be TRBD1 (5 bases). This CDR3 spans 14 amino acids. Germline lookup yields CDR1 SGHRS and CDR2 YFSETQ. V lost 3 bases, J lost 5 bases, and 14 bases lay in between. This chain's CDR3 is CASSWGGGKTEAFF. CDR3 nucleotides: TGCGCCAGCAGCTGGGGTGGGGGGAAGACTGAAGCTTTCTTT. The whole variable domain, remainder taken from reference TRBV5-1 and TRBJ1-1, is KAGVTQTPRYLIKTRGQQVTLSCSPISGHRSVSWYQQTPGQGLQFLFEYFSETQRNKGNFPGRFSGRQFSNSRSEMNVSTLELGDSALYLCASSWGGGKTEAFFGQGTRLTVV.

This rearrangement joins TRBV28 to TRBJ1-2; D is unresolved. CDR1 is MDHEN and CDR2 is SYDVKM in the germline V gene. The length of the CDR3 is 15 residues. V was trimmed by 5 bases and J by 4 bases, leaving 17 bases between them. The CDR3 loop is CASSPGPGKPYGYTF. Written as DNA, the CDR3 is TGTGCCAGCAGTCCCGGGCCGGGGAAACCCTATGGCTACACCTTC.

This chain joins TRBV6-2 or TRBV6-3 and TRBJ1-1, with 7 bases aligning to TRBD1. This CDR3 is 14 amino acids long. Trimming removed 4 bases from V and 1 base from J; junction bases left unmatched: 3. Germline V gene sequence: CDR1 MNHEY, CDR2 SVGEGT. The DNA of the CDR3 is TGTGCCAGCAGTTCGGGACAGACGAACACTGAAGCTTTCTTT. This sequence encodes CASSSGQTNTEAFF.

This clonotype has a handful of counts. V is TRBV12-3 or TRBV12-4 and J is TRBJ2-1; 8 nucleotides align to TRBD1. This CDR3 comprises 14 residues. V lost 2 bases and J lost 8; bases outside the gene matches: 5. The CDR3 coding sequence is TGTGCCAGCAGTTTACAGGACAGGGACGATGAGCAGTTCTTC. Its protein product is CASSLQDRDDEQFF.

The CDR3: CASSSGGLAGGFTYNEQFF. DNA for the CDR3: TGTGCCAGCAGTTCCGGGGGACTAGCGGGAGGATTTACGTACAATGAGCAGTTCTTC. The chain recombines TRBV7-2 with TRBJ2-1; 15 bases line up with TRBD2. Germline lookup yields CDR1 SGHTA and CDR2 FQGNSA. The CDR3 is 19 residues long. V trimming: 6 bases; J trimming: 4 bases; junction bases outside the gene matches: 13.

At least ten counts were recorded for this clonotype. This chain connects TRBV5-1 to TRBJ2-5; TRBD1 agrees at 10 bases. The CDR3 runs to 14 residues. CDR1 SGHRS and CDR2 YFSETQ come from the germline V gene. Unmatched junction bases numbered 9, after V lost 9 bases and J lost 4 bases. CDR3 residues: CATRQGAGGETQYF. The CDR3 DNA sequence: TGCGCCACCAGACAGGGGGCCGGAGGAGAGACCCAGTACTTC.

A few counts support this clonotype. This rearrangement joins TRBV18 to TRBJ1-2; D remains unclear. Germline V CDR1 and CDR2: KGHSH, LQKENI. There are 14 residues in the CDR3. Trimming stripped 3 bases from V and 1 base from J, with 9 bases between. The CDR3: CASSPWADNYGYTF. Written as DNA, the CDR3 is TGTGCCAGCTCACCTTGGGCAGATAACTATGGCTACACCTTC.

On this clonotype itself: At one end the junction does not follow the germline gene, possibly because of a read error. The chain recombines TRBV7-2 with TRBJ2-7, with D maybe TRBD2 (5 bases). This CDR3 region has 12 residues. CDR1 is SGHTA, CDR2 FQGNSA, per germline. CDR3 coding DNA: TGTGCCAACAGCCGCGGGTTCTACGAGCAGTACTTC. This codes for CANSRGFYEQYF.

In its sample, this clonotype was seen a few times. The chain combines TRBV5-1 with TRBJ2-7; D is perhaps TRBD1 or TRBD2 (5 bases each). Germline loops: CDR1 SGHRS, CDR2 YFSETQ. This CDR3 is 14 amino acids long. V was trimmed by 0 bases and J by 5 bases, leaving 12 bases between them. The CDR3 loop is CASSLGQRVDEQYF. The CDR3 bases are TGCGCCAGCAGCTTGGGACAGAGGGTGGACGAGCAGTACTTC.